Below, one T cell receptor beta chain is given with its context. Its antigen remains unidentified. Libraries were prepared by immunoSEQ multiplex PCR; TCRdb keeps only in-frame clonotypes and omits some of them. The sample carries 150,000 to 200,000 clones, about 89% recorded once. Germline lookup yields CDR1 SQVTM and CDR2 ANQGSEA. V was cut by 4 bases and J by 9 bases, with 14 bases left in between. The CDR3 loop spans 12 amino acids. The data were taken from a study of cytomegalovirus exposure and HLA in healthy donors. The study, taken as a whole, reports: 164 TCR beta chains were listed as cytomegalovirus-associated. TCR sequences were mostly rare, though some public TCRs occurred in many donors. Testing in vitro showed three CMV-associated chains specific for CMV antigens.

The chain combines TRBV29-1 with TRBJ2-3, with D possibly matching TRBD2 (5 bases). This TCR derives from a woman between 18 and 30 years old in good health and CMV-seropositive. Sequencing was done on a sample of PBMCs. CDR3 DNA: TGCAGCGTTGTGTGGGGAGCCCTCACGCAGTATTTT. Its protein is CSVVWGALTQYF.